The 10 T cell receptor beta chains reported below all come from one sample, sequenced in a study of radiotherapy plus CTLA-4 blockade in lung cancer. The repertoire was sequenced with immunoSEQ multiplex PCR; TCRdb's copy has only in-frame clones and lacks some. The table records about 45,000 clones, around 77% of them present only once. The sequencing here drew on peripheral blood, taken from a patient treated with radiotherapy plus ipilimumab. Source of these receptors: a human donor with non-small cell lung cancer who had stable disease on radiotherapy plus ipilimumab.

V usage is TRBV11-2 and J usage is TRBJ2-3; 10 bases map to TRBD1. Germline V gives CDR1 SGHAT, CDR2 FQNNGV. V shed 10 bases, J shed 7 bases, and the junction held 11 bases outside the gene matches. The CDR3 extends over 14 amino acids. The DNA of the CDR3 is TGTGCCACCTCCCGGGACAGGGGCGTGAATACGCAGTATTTT. Translating it yields CATSRDRGVNTQYF.

This clone has just a few counts. J is TRBJ1-5 and V is TRBV27; the D is unclear. Germline V CDR1 and CDR2: MNHEY, SMNVEV (reference sequence). CDR3 length equals 15 residues. Trimming stripped 2 bases from V and 0 bases from J, with 8 bases between. CDR3 DNA sequence: TGTGCCAGCAGTTTAAGGCAGTATAGCAATCAGCCCCAGCATTTT. Translation: CASSLRQYSNQPQHF.

This clone was detected only a few times. A junction boundary mismatches the germline segment, possibly from a read error. The chain carries TRBV27 and TRBJ2-2; D not resolved. The CDR3 has 16 residues. The germline V gene has CDR1 MNHEY and CDR2 SMNVEV (reference sequence). CDR3 sequence reads: CASSMPTRIGTEELFF. The CDR3 nucleotides are TGTGCCAGCAGTATGCCAACGAGGATCGGCACCGAGGAGCTGTTTTTT.

The rearrangement uses TRBV5-5 and TRBJ2-3, with a weak D call TRBD1 (5 bases). V lost 3 bases and J 0 bases, leaving 14 bases between the germline ends. Germline-derived CDR1 and CDR2 are SGHKS and YYEKEE (reference sequence). This CDR3 contains 16 residues. The CDR3: CASSSMARASTDTQYF. The DNA for the CDR3 is TGTGCCAGCAGCTCGATGGCCAGGGCTAGCACAGATACGCAGTATTTT.

J is TRBJ1-5 and V is TRBV4-3; perhaps TRBD1 as D (6 bases). This CDR3 is built from 14 residues. Germline-derived CDR1 and CDR2 are LGHNA and YSLEER. V gave up 1 base and J gave up 7 bases, with 11 bases separating them. The CDR3 protein is CASSQAEGGQPQHF. The CDR3 nucleotides are TGCGCCAGCAGCCAAGCCGAAGGGGGGCAGCCCCAGCATTTT.

The chain couples TRBV11-2 to TRBJ2-7; a weak D match, TRBD1 (6 bases). This CDR3 is built from 16 residues. Germline V gene sequence: CDR1 SGHAT, CDR2 FQNNGV. V was cut by 5 bases and J by 4 bases, with 21 bases left in between. The CDR3 loop is CASSPINRAGPYEQYF. In DNA, the CDR3 is TGTGCCAGCAGCCCAATCAACAGGGCAGGTCCTTACGAGCAGTACTTC. Drawing the rest from reference TRBV11-2 and TRBJ2-7, the complete variable domain is EAGVAQSPRYKIIEKRQSVAFWCNPISGHATLYWYQQILGQGPKLLIQFQNNGVVDDSQLPKDRFSAERLKGVDSTLKIQPAKLEDSAVYLCASSPINRAGPYEQYFGPGTRLTVT.

The chain links TRBV7-9 to TRBJ1-4, with 9 bases matching TRBD1. Germline V gives CDR1 SEHNR, CDR2 FQNEAQ (reference sequence). V lost 1 base and J lost 2; bases outside the gene matches: 2. The CDR3 contains 16 residues. In DNA, the CDR3 is TGTGCCAGCAGCTTAGGGACAGGGGCCACTAATGAAAAACTGTTTTTT. This translates into CASSLGTGATNEKLFF.

The V and J genes are TRBV7-2 and TRBJ2-7; D call uncertain. Germline values: CDR1 SGHTA, CDR2 FQGNSA. Between the trimmed V and J ends, which lost 3 bases and 10 bases, there was a span of 13 bases. This CDR3 contains 12 residues. CDR3 sequence: CASSFPPGRQYF. CDR3 DNA sequence: TGTGCCAGCAGCTTCCCCCCCGGACGCCAGTACTTC.

The chain recombines TRBV10-1 with TRBJ2-7, with 9 positions matching TRBD1. The CDR3 covers 18 residues. Looked up from germline, CDR1 is WNHNN and CDR2 is SYGVQD (reference sequence). The J segment lost 3 bases and the V segment lost 8 bases, leaving 20 bases of the junction unmatched. CDR3 protein: CASGGSGQGSPPLYEQYV. The DNA of the CDR3 is TGCGCCAGCGGGGGTTCGGGACAGGGATCTCCCCCGCTCTACGAGCAGTACGTC.

The chain recombines TRBV2 with TRBJ1-6; unclear D gene. Trimming took off 1 base at V and 3 bases at J, with 7 bases between the two ends. The CDR3 runs to 15 residues. CDR1 SNHLY and CDR2 FYNNEI come from the germline V gene. The CDR3 loop is CASSEGGFYNSPLHF. The CDR3 DNA reads TGTGCCAGCAGTGAAGGGGGTTTCTATAATTCACCCCTCCACTTT.